Described below is a single TCR beta chain sequence and its context. Construction of TCR beta libraries relied on iRepertoire HTBI primers and on Arm-PCR targeting CDR3 regions. Each CDR3 protein gets one entry after TCRdb re-called the multiplex PCR reads with MiXCR. The sample includes some 410,000 distinct CDR3 sequences, about a sixth of them seen just once. Sample time point: newly diagnosed GD, antithyroid drugs for less than 3 months. PBMC RNA served as the TCR library source. The sample originates from a study of regulatory T cells in long-lasting Graves disease. This sample was shared with a second study, whose subject was T cells in Graves' hyperthyroidism and ophthalmopathy.

The TCR sequence derives from a woman aged 25 to 39 with Graves disease. Material: peripheral blood mononuclear cells (PBMCs), obtained at new diagnosis, from a patient treated with antithyroid drugs.

CDR3 DNA: TGTGCCAGCAGTTTCACCCAGGACCGGAACTACGAGCAGTACTTC. This gives the protein CASSFTQDRNYEQYF. The V call is TRBV27, the J call TRBJ2-7; D remains unclear. The V gene lost 3 bases and the J gene lost 3 bases, with 15 bases spanning the gap. Germline V lookup: CDR1 MNHEY, CDR2 SMNVEV (reference sequence). The CDR3 is made up of 15 amino acids.